This TCR beta chain came from a study of Graves' ophthalmopathy and Graves' hyperthyroidism. This clonotype was seen repeatedly, ten times or more. The antigen remains undetermined. Uncontrolled infections, other autoimmune diseases, pregnancy or lactation barred patients from enrollment. Overall study findings and caveats: Blood shared most expanded thyroid clonotypes above 0.001 frequency.

Investigators amplified TCR beta CDR3 regions from RNA transcripts. After a first-round RT-PCR with HTBI primers, a second-round multiplex PCR was run. TCRdb called the multiplex PCR reads again in MiXCR, with one record for every CDR3 protein. The sample shows about 550,000 distinct CDR3 sequences, under 45% of them seen only once. The sequence came from an adult man with Graves' hyperthyroidism. Sequencing was carried out using peripheral blood or thyroid tissue (not recorded which).

CDR3 coding DNA: TGTGCCAGCAGCCAAGTTGGTGGGAGCCTCCAAGAGACCCAGTACTTC. Translation: CASSQVGGSLQETQYF. This sequence joins TRBV14 and TRBJ2-5, with D possibly TRBD2 on 5 matching bases. The CDR3 is made up of 16 amino acids. Trimming pared 1 base from V and 1 base from J, leaving 13 bases between. Germline CDR1 is SGHDN and CDR2 is FVKESK.